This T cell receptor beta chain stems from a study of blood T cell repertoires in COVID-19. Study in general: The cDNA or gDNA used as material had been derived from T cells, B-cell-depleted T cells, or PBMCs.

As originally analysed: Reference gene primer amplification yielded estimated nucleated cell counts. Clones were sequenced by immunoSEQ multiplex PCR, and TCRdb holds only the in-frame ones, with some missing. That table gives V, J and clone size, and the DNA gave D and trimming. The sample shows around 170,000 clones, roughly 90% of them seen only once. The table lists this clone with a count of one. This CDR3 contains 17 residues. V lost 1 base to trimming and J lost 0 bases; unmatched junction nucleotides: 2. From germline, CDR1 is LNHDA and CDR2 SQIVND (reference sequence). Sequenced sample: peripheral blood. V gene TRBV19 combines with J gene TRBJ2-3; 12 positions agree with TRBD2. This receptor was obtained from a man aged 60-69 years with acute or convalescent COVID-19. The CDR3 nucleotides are TGTGCCAGTAGTATAGTGCTAGCGGGGGGGAGCACAGATACGCAGTATTTT. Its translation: CASSIVLAGGSTDTQYF.